Presented here are 29 T cell receptor beta chains from one specimen sequenced in a study of T cell repertoires in cytomegalovirus infection. These receptors have no known antigen. TCRdb re-called the reads with MiXCR, one entry per CDR3 protein. The sample lists some 700,000 distinct CDR3 sequences; about 33% were seen once. The sample here was cultured PBMCs, taken from culture after CMV antigen stimulation. The receptors stem from a human donor in good health (CMV status not recorded). Some clones in this sample may be carry-over from other donors' samples.

The V call is TRBV5-1, the J call TRBJ1-1; possibly TRBD1 for D (5 bases). CDR3 size: 15 residues. Germline V gene lookup returns CDR1 SGHRS and CDR2 YFSETQ. V shed 2 bases and J shed 1 base, with 12 bases lying between them. The DNA for the CDR3 is TGCGCCAGCAGCTTAACTTTTAGGGGGAACACTGAAGCTTTCTTT. It is translated as CASSLTFRGNTEAFF.

J is TRBJ2-5 and V is TRBV7-2; D gene uncertain. The CDR3 is 14 amino acids. CDR1 is SGHTA and CDR2 is FQGNSA in the germline V gene. Trimming cost V 0 bases and J 7 bases, with 12 bases left between them. The CDR3 bases are TGTGCCAGCAGCTTAGCGTGGGGTCCGGGGACCCAGTACTTC. It codes for CASSLAWGPGTQYF. Variable domain in full (rest from reference TRBV7-2 and TRBJ2-5): GAGVSQSPSNKVTEKGKDVELRCDPISGHTALYWYRQSLGQGLEFLIYFQGNSAPDKSGLPSDRFSAERTGGSVSTLTIQRTQQEDSAVYLCASSLAWGPGTQYFGPGTRLLVL.

There are a few counts of this clonotype. The chain recombines TRBV6-5 with TRBJ1-1, with TRBD1 as a possible D gene (5 bases). Per the germline V gene, CDR1 is MNHEY and CDR2 is SVGAGI. The germline V and J ends were trimmed by 8 bases and 3 bases, with 7 bases remaining between them. The CDR3 sequence is 11 residues long. The CDR3 here is CASGGDTEAFF. CDR3 bases: TGTGCCAGCGGGGGGGACACTGAAGCTTTCTTT.

The chain uses TRBV29-1 and TRBJ2-5; a weak D match, TRBD2 (6 bases). Trimming pared 4 bases from V and 8 bases from J, leaving 20 bases between. Germline lookup yields CDR1 SQVTM and CDR2 ANQGSEA. This CDR3 comprises 14 residues. CDR3 loop: CSVASMGLPFTQYF. CDR3 DNA: TGCAGCGTTGCGTCCATGGGACTGCCTTTCACCCAGTACTTC.

The table lists this clonotype with a few counts. This chain uses TRBV6-1 with TRBJ2-1; D ambiguous. Germline CDR1 is MNHNS and CDR2 is SASEGT. Trimming left V 3 bases short and J 10 bases short, with 13 bases between. The CDR3 contains 13 residues. CDR3 sequence (DNA): TGTGCCAGCAGTGAGGGTCCCCTTCGAGAGCAGTTCTTC. Protein product: CASSEGPLREQFF.

This clonotype was seen ten or more times. The CDR3 loop is CASSPDSYNEQFF. The CDR3 DNA reads as TGTGCCAGCAGCCCCGACTCCTACAATGAGCAGTTCTTC. The chain joins TRBV6-6 to TRBJ2-1; unclear D gene. The V end lost 6 bases, the J end lost 0 bases, and 6 bases lay between the germline ends. CDR3 length: 13 amino acids. Germline values: CDR1 MNHNY, CDR2 SVGAGI (reference sequence).

This clonotype was picked up a small number of times. The chain links TRBV7-2 to TRBJ2-5, with 7 bases aligning to TRBD2. There are 14 residues in the CDR3. V gave up 1 base and J gave up 7 bases; unmatched junction bases: 6. Germline V CDR1 and CDR2: SGHTA, FQGNSA. The CDR3: CASSLGAGSRTQYF. The CDR3 nucleotides are TGTGCCAGCAGCTTAGGAGCGGGGTCGCGGACCCAGTACTTC.

This clonotype occurred a few times. The chain is built from TRBV27 and TRBJ1-4, with TRBD1 identical over 9 bases. This CDR3 has 14 amino acids. V lost 5 bases and J lost 12; bases outside the gene matches: 10. Per germline, CDR1 MNHEY and CDR2 SMNVEV (reference sequence). The CDR3, as DNA: TGTGCCAGCAGTCCCGGGACAGGGTTTACGGAACTGTTTTTT. Encoded protein: CASSPGTGFTELFF.

The chain carries TRBV20-1 and TRBJ1-6; D remains ambiguous. The length of the CDR3 is 15 residues. Trimming left V 3 bases short and J 3 bases short, with 12 bases between. CDR1 DFQATT and CDR2 SNEGSKA come from the germline V gene (reference sequence). The CDR3 reads CSARFVAVYNSPLHF. The CDR3 coding sequence is TGCAGTGCTAGGTTTGTGGCGGTCTATAATTCACCCCTCCACTTT.

The chain has TRBV19 and TRBJ1-6; D perhaps matches TRBD1 (5 bases). The CDR3 extends over 13 amino acids. Germline V gene data show CDR1 as LNHDA and CDR2 as SQIVND (reference sequence). V lost 8 bases, J lost 7 bases, and 12 bases lay in between. The CDR3 protein is CASRWQGNSPLHF. CDR3 in DNA: TGTGCCAGTCGGTGGCAGGGCAATTCACCCCTCCACTTT.

The chain joins TRBV7-9 to TRBJ1-1, with D unclear. CDR1 and CDR2 (germline): SEHNR, FQNEAQ (reference sequence). V lost 2 bases to trimming and J lost 6 bases, with 10 bases between them. There are 13 residues in the CDR3. The CDR3 protein is CASSLNERSEAFF. In DNA, the CDR3 is TGTGCCAGCAGCTTAAACGAGCGGTCTGAAGCTTTCTTT.

This clonotype was found a few times. This rearrangement joins TRBV29-1 to TRBJ2-3; D ambiguous. V lost 3 bases, J lost 0 bases, and 7 bases lay in between. Germline assignment: CDR1 SQVTM and CDR2 ANQGSEA. This CDR3 has 13 residues. CDR3 protein: CSVESDSTDTQYF. DNA of the CDR3: TGCAGCGTTGAGTCGGACAGCACAGATACGCAGTATTTT.

The J gene is TRBJ1-2, the V gene TRBV6-6, with 9 bases lining up with TRBD1. After removal of 5 bases from V and 5 bases from J, the junction contained 15 bases not matched to a gene. The CDR3 spans 17 residues. CDR1 is MNHNY and CDR2 is SVGAGI in the germline V gene (reference sequence). The DNA of the CDR3 is TGTGCCAGCAGTGACCCCCCTGGGACAGGGAGGAGGTATGGCTACACCTTC. Protein: CASSDPPGTGRRYGYTF.

V and J are TRBV7-9 and TRBJ2-5; 8 nucleotides line up with TRBD1. The CDR3 covers 12 residues. Losses at the gene ends were 1 base for V and 9 bases for J; bases not matched to a gene: 1. Germline loops: CDR1 SEHNR, CDR2 FQNEAQ (reference sequence). The CDR3, as DNA: TGTGCCAGCAGCTTAGTGGACAGGGCCCAGTACTTC. Residues: CASSLVDRAQYF.

The CDR3 DNA reads as TGTGCCAGCAGTGCGGTAGGAGGGAGGCCACCCCTCCACTTT. Protein sequence: CASSAVGGRPPLHF. The J gene is TRBJ1-6, the V gene TRBV2, with no clear D. Germline V gene sequence: CDR1 SNHLY, CDR2 FYNNEI. V was trimmed by 4 bases and J by 11 bases, leaving 15 bases between them. The CDR3 totals 14 residues.

This clonotype was seen a few times. The chain combines TRBV7-8 with TRBJ2-6, with D perhaps TRBD1 (5 bases). This CDR3 has 14 residues. Germline V gene lookup returns CDR1 SGHVS and CDR2 FQNEAQ. V was clipped by 5 bases and J by 7 bases, with 12 bases between them. The CDR3 region is CASSTVRGANVLTF. DNA for the CDR3: TGTGCCAGCAGCACTGTAAGGGGCGCCAACGTCCTGACTTTC.

The chain recombines TRBV12-3 or TRBV12-4 with TRBJ2-2; D is ambiguous. The CDR3 is 13 residues long. Trimming took off 4 bases at V and 6 bases at J, with 9 bases between the two ends. For the CDR3, the DNA is TGTGCCAGCAGTTGGACGATTCCCGGGGAGCTGTTTTTT. The encoded protein is CASSWTIPGELFF.

There are many counts of this clonotype. This chain links TRBV7-2 with TRBJ2-1, with D perhaps given as TRBD1 or TRBD2 (7 bases each). V was shortened by 4 bases and J by 8 bases, with 15 bases between the two germline ends. The CDR3 spans 14 residues. Germline loops: CDR1 SGHTA, CDR2 FQGNSA. The chain's CDR3 is CASSSQGRVHEQFF. The DNA of the CDR3 is TGTGCCAGCAGCTCACAGGGGAGGGTCCATGAGCAGTTCTTC.

The genes are TRBV7-4 and TRBJ2-5; tentatively, D is TRBD2 (6 bases). CDR1 and CDR2 (germline): SGHVT, SQSDAQ. V was pared by 2 bases and J by 3 bases, with 19 bases between. CDR3 length: 17 residues. CDR3 DNA: TGTGCCAGCAGCTTAATCTATACGGGAGTGGGGAAAGAGACCCAGTACTTC. Its protein product is CASSLIYTGVGKETQYF.

As DNA, the CDR3 is TGTGCCAGCAGCCCCATGGGGGGCTCCTACAATGAGCAGTTCTTC. Encoded protein: CASSPMGGSYNEQFF. The gene calls are TRBV7-2 and TRBJ2-1; D perhaps matches TRBD2 (6 bases). This CDR3 is built from 15 residues. V was pared by 5 bases and J by 0 bases, with 11 bases between. Germline loops: CDR1 SGHTA, CDR2 FQGNSA.

This chain links TRBV28 with TRBJ1-4; a weak D match, TRBD1 (5 bases). CDR1 and CDR2 from the germline V gene are MDHEN and SYDVKM. The CDR3 covers 14 residues. The V end was cut by 8 bases, the J end by 8 bases, with 18 bases between. This chain's CDR3 is CASGLQAGKEKLFF. In DNA form, the CDR3 reads TGTGCCAGCGGATTACAGGCTGGGAAAGAAAAACTGTTTTTT.

This rearrangement joins TRBV10-3 to TRBJ2-3; 8 bases align to TRBD2. The length of the CDR3 is 15 residues. Germline loops: CDR1 ENHRY, CDR2 SYGVKD. V gave up 0 bases and J gave up 4 bases; unmatched junction bases: 3. The CDR3 nucleotides read TGTGCCATCAGTGAGTCAGCGGGAGCCTCAGATACGCAGTATTTT. This gives the protein CAISESAGASDTQYF.

This clonotype turned up a few times. Written as DNA, the CDR3 is TGTGCCAGCAGCTTAGGAGACTTTAGGAAGCTGGGGGTCCTCCTATCACCCCTCCACTTT. Encoded protein: CASSLGDFRKLGVLLSPLHF. The genes are TRBV7-2 and TRBJ1-6; D is perhaps TRBD1 (5 bases). Germline CDR1 is SGHTA and CDR2 is FQGNSA. This CDR3 comprises 20 residues. Trimming stripped 1 base from V and 10 bases from J, with 29 bases between.

This clonotype was observed many times. J is TRBJ2-5 and V is TRBV7-2, with D uncertain. V gave up 6 bases and J gave up 4 bases, with 12 bases separating them. Germline V gene sequence: CDR1 SGHTA, CDR2 FQGNSA. The CDR3 consists of 13 residues. The CDR3 reads CASRLESAETQYF. The CDR3 nucleotides are TGTGCCAGCAGACTCGAATCAGCAGAGACCCAGTACTTC.

This clonotype has a handful of counts. CDR3 sequence (DNA): TGTGCCAGCAGCTTGGACCTAGCGGGAGCGAATGAGCAGTTCTTC. As protein: CASSLDLAGANEQFF. The chain is built from TRBV5-4 and TRBJ2-1, with TRBD2 matching 10 bases. With V trimmed by 0 bases and J by 7 bases, 4 bases remained unmatched. Germline values: CDR1 SGHNT, CDR2 YYREEE (reference sequence). This CDR3 comprises 15 residues.

V gene TRBV28 combines with J gene TRBJ1-1, with D perhaps matching TRBD1 (5 bases). The CDR3 runs 11 residues. V lost 8 bases and J lost 12, with 16 bases in between. In germline, CDR1 is MDHEN, CDR2 SYDVKM. The CDR3 DNA reads TGTGCCAGCGATCAGTCCGGGGGGTCTTTCTTT. Protein sequence: CASDQSGGSFF.

This clonotype has more than one count but fewer than ten. CDR3 nucleotides: TGTGCCAGCAGTGGAAACTCCGGGACAGGTGCCTACGAGCAGTACTTC. Translation gives CASSGNSGTGAYEQYF. This rearrangement joins TRBV7-9 to TRBJ2-7; 8 bases match TRBD1. V trimming: 6 bases; J trimming: 2 bases; junction bases outside the gene matches: 12. The CDR3 spans 16 residues. The germline CDR1 and CDR2 sequences are SEHNR and FQNEAQ (reference sequence).

The chain carries TRBV5-3 and TRBJ2-3; 11 positions agree with TRBD2. TRBV5-3 counts as an open reading frame of uncertain function. The CDR3 spans 20 residues. V shed 8 bases and J 5 bases; nucleotides not matched to a gene: 25. This CDR3 is CASSTDVGLAAPHGIDTQYF. CDR3 nucleotide sequence: TGTGCCAGCAGCACAGACGTGGGACTAGCGGCCCCGCATGGGATAGATACGCAGTATTTT.

This chain connects TRBV6-5 to TRBJ1-1; D might be TRBD1 (5 bases). Germline loops: CDR1 MNHEY, CDR2 SVGAGI. This CDR3 is 14 amino acids long. Trimming cost V 2 bases and J 2 bases, with 9 bases left between them. DNA of the CDR3: TGTGCCAGCAGTTACGAGACAGAAAACACTGAAGCTTTCTTT. Translating gives CASSYETENTEAFF.